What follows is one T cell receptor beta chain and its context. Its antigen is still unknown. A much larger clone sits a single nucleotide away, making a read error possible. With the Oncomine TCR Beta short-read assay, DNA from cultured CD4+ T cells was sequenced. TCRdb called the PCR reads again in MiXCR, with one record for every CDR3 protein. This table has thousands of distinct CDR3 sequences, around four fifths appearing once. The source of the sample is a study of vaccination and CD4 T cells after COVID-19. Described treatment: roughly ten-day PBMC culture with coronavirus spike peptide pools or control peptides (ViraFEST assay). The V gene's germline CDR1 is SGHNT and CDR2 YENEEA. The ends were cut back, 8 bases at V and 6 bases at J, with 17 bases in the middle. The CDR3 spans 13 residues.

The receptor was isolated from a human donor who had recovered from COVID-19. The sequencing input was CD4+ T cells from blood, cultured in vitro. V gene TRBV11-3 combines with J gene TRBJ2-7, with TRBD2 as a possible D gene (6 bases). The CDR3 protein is CASCPVDGGEQYF. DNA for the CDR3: TGTGCCAGCTGCCCTGTTGACGGGGGCGAGCAGTACTTC.